These 26 T cell receptor beta chains came from one sample sequenced in a study of cytomegalovirus exposure and HLA in healthy donors. PCR was performed using 60 Vbeta and 13 Jbeta primers. The method was immunoSEQ multiplex PCR; TCRdb's version includes in-frame clones alone and lacks a portion of them. This table holds approximately 150,000 clones, under 80% found once. Sequencing used PBMCs. Source of these receptors: a human donor in good health.

The V and J genes are TRBV30 and TRBJ1-5; 7 bases map to TRBD1. CDR3 length: 13 amino acids. Germline V gene data show CDR1 as GTSNPN and CDR2 as SVGIG (reference sequence). The V gene end was trimmed by 3 bases and the J gene end by 1 base; junction bases not matched to a gene: 0. The chain's CDR3 is CAWRGQSNQPQHF. The CDR3, as DNA: TGTGCCTGGAGGGGACAGAGCAATCAGCCCCAGCATTTT.

The chain couples TRBV11-2 to TRBJ2-1, with 12 bases identical to TRBD2. This CDR3 has 15 residues. The junction had 6 bases not matched to a gene; V was cut back by 5 bases and J by 7 bases. The V gene's germline CDR1 is SGHAT and CDR2 FQNNGV. The CDR3 DNA sequence: TGTGCCAGCAGCGTTAGGACTAGCGGGGATAATGAGCAGTTCTTC. Encoded protein: CASSVRTSGDNEQFF.

V usage is TRBV6-4 and J usage is TRBJ1-6, with a tentative D call TRBD1 (5 bases). V was trimmed by 2 bases and J by 6 bases, leaving 5 bases between them. This CDR3 comprises 13 residues. Germline lookup yields CDR1 MRHNA and CDR2 SNTAGT. The CDR3 DNA follows: TGTGCCAGCAGTGACAGGGGTAATTCACCCCTCCACTTT. Translated: CASSDRGNSPLHF.

The genes are TRBV6-1 and TRBJ2-5; D call uncertain. CDR1 and CDR2 (germline): MNHNS, SASEGT. The CDR3 length is 15 residues. The V gene lost 2 bases and the J gene lost 3 bases, with 13 bases spanning the gap. CDR3 DNA sequence: TGTGCCAGCAGTGAACCGGTTTCCACCGAAGAGACCCAGTACTTC. Translating gives CASSEPVSTEETQYF.

CDR3 sequence: CASSMGGRDQPQHF. The CDR3 DNA is TGTGCCAGTAGTATGGGGGGACGGGATCAGCCCCAGCATTTT. The J gene is TRBJ1-5, the V gene TRBV19, with D perhaps matching TRBD1 (5 bases). The CDR3 totals 14 residues. The germline gives CDR1 LNHDA, CDR2 SQIVND (reference sequence). V was trimmed by 3 bases and J by 5 bases, leaving 11 bases between them.

The rearrangement uses TRBV2 and TRBJ1-2; no definite D call. The germline V gene has CDR1 SNHLY and CDR2 FYNNEI. This CDR3 has 13 residues. V lost 6 bases to trimming and J lost 8 bases, with 16 bases between them. The CDR3 DNA follows: TGTGCCAGCAGGCAAGAAAAAGGAGGAGGCTACACCTTC. Residues: CASRQEKGGGYTF.

The chain has TRBV7-9 and TRBJ1-6; D is ambiguous. CDR1 and CDR2 from the germline V gene are SEHNR and FQNEAQ (reference sequence). V dropped 1 base and J dropped 0 bases, with 10 bases sitting between them. The CDR3 consists of 17 residues. The DNA of the CDR3 is TGTGCCAGCAGCTTAGGTACCGAGAGCTCCTATAATTCACCCCTCCACTTT. Translating it yields CASSLGTESSYNSPLHF.

The chain carries TRBV6-6 and TRBJ2-1, with a tentative D call TRBD2 (6 bases). V was shortened by 5 bases and J by 0 bases, with 8 bases between the two germline ends. The CDR3 is made up of 14 amino acids. The germline V gene has CDR1 MNHNY and CDR2 SVGAGI (reference sequence). The CDR3 reads CASSLATSYNEQFF. Written as DNA, the CDR3 is TGTGCCAGCAGTCTAGCGACCTCCTACAATGAGCAGTTCTTC.

This clone was counted between two and nine times. The genes are TRBV7-8 and TRBJ2-7, with D possibly matching TRBD1 (5 bases). The V and J ends lost 4 bases and 6 bases respectively, with 10 bases between them. Germline lookup yields CDR1 SGHVS and CDR2 FQNEAQ. The CDR3 length is 12 residues. The CDR3 sequence: CASSYARVEQYF. CDR3 nucleotides: TGTGCCAGCAGCTACGCCAGGGTCGAGCAGTACTTC.

DNA for the CDR3: TGCAGTGCTTTAACAGAGGGCGAGCAGTACTTC. It yields the protein CSALTEGEQYF. The chain joins TRBV20-1 to TRBJ2-7; tentatively, D is TRBD2 (5 bases). The germline V and J ends were trimmed by 5 bases and 6 bases, with 11 bases remaining between them. Germline V gene lookup returns CDR1 DFQATT and CDR2 SNEGSKA (reference sequence). CDR3 length: 11 amino acids.

The chain couples TRBV11-3 to TRBJ2-1; 11 nucleotides line up with TRBD1. The CDR3 totals 14 residues. CDR1 is SGHNT and CDR2 is YENEEA in the germline V gene. Trimming cost V 5 bases and J 7 bases; bases outside gene matches: 4. Here the CDR3 reads CASSPGQGGNEQFF. For the CDR3, the DNA is TGTGCCAGCAGCCCGGGACAGGGGGGAAATGAGCAGTTCTTC. The whole variable domain, filled in from reference TRBV11-3 and TRBJ2-1, reads EAGVVQSPRYKIIEKKQPVAFWCNPISGHNTLYWYLQNLGQGPELLIRYENEEAVDDSQLPKDRFSAERLKGVDSTLKIQPAELGDSAVYLCASSPGQGGNEQFFGPGTRLTVL.

The chain employs TRBV10-3 and TRBJ1-1, with a weak D call TRBD1 (6 bases). Per the germline V gene, CDR1 is ENHRY and CDR2 is SYGVKD. The CDR3 totals 15 residues. V gave up 5 bases and J gave up 6 bases, with 19 bases separating them. The chain's CDR3 is CAISNNQGRMAEAFF. The CDR3 DNA is TGTGCCATCAGTAATAACCAGGGGCGGATGGCTGAAGCTTTCTTT.

The genes are TRBV6-1 and TRBJ1-2; weak D call: TRBD1 (6 bases). The CDR3 is made up of 14 amino acids. The germline V and J ends were trimmed by 0 bases and 3 bases, with 8 bases remaining between them. The germline V gene has CDR1 MNHNS and CDR2 SASEGT. In nucleotides, the CDR3 is TGTGCCAGCAGTGAAGCAAGGACAGACTATGGCTACACCTTC. Encoded protein: CASSEARTDYGYTF.

The genes are TRBV19 and TRBJ1-5, with 7 bases matching TRBD1. The CDR3 sequence is 14 residues long. The germline CDR1 and CDR2 sequences are LNHDA and SQIVND (reference sequence). V lost 3 bases and J lost 5; bases outside the gene matches: 4. Written as DNA, the CDR3 is TGTGCCAGTAGTATGGGGACAGTTGATCAGCCCCAGCATTTT. Translated: CASSMGTVDQPQHF. Variable domain in full (rest from reference TRBV19 and TRBJ1-5): DGGITQSPKYLFRKEGQNVTLSCEQNLNHDAMYWYRQDPGQGLRLIYYSQIVNDFQKGDIAEGYSVSREKKESFPLTVTSAQKNPTAFYLCASSMGTVDQPQHFGDGTRLSIL.

CDR3 region: CASSLDAGQRNEKLFF. The DNA for the CDR3 is TGTGCCAGCAGCTTAGATGCGGGACAGAGGAATGAAAAACTGTTTTTT. The chain uses TRBV11-2 and TRBJ1-4; TRBD1 aligns across 7 bases. V gave up 0 bases and J gave up 5 bases; unmatched junction bases: 6. Germline V CDR1 and CDR2: SGHAT, FQNNGV. There are 16 residues in the CDR3.

The rearrangement joins TRBV6-1 to TRBJ2-2; 11 positions match TRBD2. The V segment lost 2 bases and the J segment 4 bases; nucleotides outside the gene matches: 6. The CDR3 is made up of 17 amino acids. Germline-derived CDR1 and CDR2 are MNHNS and SASEGT. The CDR3 DNA reads as TGTGCCAGCAGTGAAATATATAGCGGGGGGGCCACCGGGGAGCTGTTTTTT. Translated: CASSEIYSGGATGELFF.

This chain uses TRBV5-1 with TRBJ2-1; 7 bases map to TRBD2. The J segment lost 9 bases and the V segment lost 3 bases, leaving 9 bases of the junction unmatched. The CDR3 is made up of 14 amino acids. Germline CDR1 is SGHRS and CDR2 is YFSETQ. The CDR3 is CASSWGGGEGEQFF. For the CDR3, the DNA is TGCGCCAGCAGCTGGGGCGGAGGGGAGGGTGAGCAGTTCTTC.

CDR3 amino acids: CASKGQGSGNTIYF. CDR3 coding DNA: TGTGCCAGTAAAGGTCAGGGCTCTGGAAACACCATATATTTT. The chain joins TRBV19 to TRBJ1-3; a weak D match, TRBD1 (5 bases). Deletions cut 7 bases from V and 0 bases from J, with 10 bases between. CDR3 length: 14 amino acids. Germline V lookup: CDR1 LNHDA, CDR2 SQIVND (reference sequence).

The CDR3 DNA reads TGTGCCAGCAGCCCCAGGGGGGCGAACATTCAGTACTTC. Translated: CASSPRGANIQYF. The chain joins TRBV14 to TRBJ2-4, with a possible D match to TRBD1 (7 bases). The V gene's germline CDR1 is SGHDN and CDR2 FVKESK. Trimming cost V 4 bases and J 7 bases, with 11 bases left between them. The CDR3 is made up of 13 amino acids.

This clone was detected only a few times. The chain has TRBV5-4 and TRBJ2-1; TRBD2 agrees at 10 bases. After removal of 0 bases from V and 8 bases from J, the junction contained 2 bases not matched to a gene. CDR1 and CDR2 from the germline V gene are SGHNT and YYREEE (reference sequence). This CDR3 is built from 14 residues. The CDR3 sequence: CASSLGLAGDEQFF. The CDR3 nucleotides are TGTGCCAGCAGCTTGGGGCTAGCGGGGGATGAGCAGTTCTTC.

This chain links TRBV5-1 with TRBJ2-1; 8 bases align to TRBD1. V shed 4 bases, J shed 5 bases, and the junction held 8 bases outside the gene matches. The CDR3 runs 15 residues. CDR1 SGHRS and CDR2 YFSETQ come from the germline V gene. This CDR3 is CASSLGTGRHNEQFF. In nucleotides, the CDR3 is TGCGCCAGCAGCCTAGGGACAGGACGACACAATGAGCAGTTCTTC.

In this sample, this clone turned up a few times. The V and J genes are TRBV7-9 and TRBJ2-5; TRBD1 is a possible D gene (6 bases). There are 14 residues in the CDR3. V lost 3 bases to trimming and J lost 6 bases, with 14 bases between them. Germline values: CDR1 SEHNR, CDR2 FQNEAQ (reference sequence). Here the CDR3 DNA reads TGTGCCAGCAGCTTGCGAGGGGGAATGCAGACCCAGTACTTC. Protein: CASSLRGGMQTQYF.

The V and J genes are TRBV5-1 and TRBJ1-2, with D perhaps TRBD1 (6 bases). This CDR3 has 15 residues. The V and J ends lost 6 bases and 8 bases respectively, with 23 bases between them. Looked up from germline, CDR1 is SGHRS and CDR2 is YFSETQ. In nucleotides, the CDR3 is TGCGCCAGCACCGGGGGGGCGGCATTTAGTTCGGGCTACACCTTC. Its translation: CASTGGAAFSSGYTF. Full variable domain (missing parts from reference TRBV5-1 and TRBJ1-2): KAGVTQTPRYLIKTRGQQVTLSCSPISGHRSVSWYQQTPGQGLQFLFEYFSETQRNKGNFPGRFSGRQFSNSRSEMNVSTLELGDSALYLCASTGGAAFSSGYTFGSGTRLTVV.

The gene calls are TRBV4-3 and TRBJ1-5; D might be TRBD1 (5 bases). Germline V gene sequence: CDR1 LGHNA, CDR2 YSLEER. The V gene lost 0 bases and the J gene lost 3 bases, with 9 bases spanning the gap. This CDR3 is 15 amino acids long. Here the CDR3 reads CASSQDEQDNQPQHF. The CDR3 coding sequence is TGCGCCAGCAGCCAAGATGAACAGGACAATCAGCCCCAGCATTTT.

This chain joins TRBV6-5 and TRBJ1-3; the D gene is possibly TRBD1 (6 bases). This CDR3 contains 14 residues. Trimming cost V 5 bases and J 0 bases, with 8 bases left between them. Germline assignment: CDR1 MNHEY and CDR2 SVGAGI. The CDR3 is CASSQGISGNTIYF. The CDR3 nucleotides read TGTGCCAGCAGTCAGGGGATCTCTGGAAACACCATATATTTT.

V is TRBV6-1 and J is TRBJ2-5; a weak D match, TRBD2 (6 bases). The V end was cut by 8 bases, the J end by 0 bases, with 16 bases between. The CDR3 sequence is 15 residues long. Germline V CDR1 and CDR2: MNHNS, SASEGT. The CDR3 here is CASPGGARYQETQYF. In DNA form, the CDR3 reads TGTGCCAGCCCTGGCGGGGCGAGGTACCAAGAGACCCAGTACTTC.